This TCR beta chain was identified during a study of CD8 T cells in Susac syndrome. Findings of the study overall: Clonal expansion did not appear in Susac syndrome CD4+ T cell repertoires.

TCR beta from blood CD8+ and CD4+ T cells was sequenced. The CD8+ and CD4+ T cells were negatively isolated, with the TEMRA cells enriched by FACS. This clonotype showed up just once. Its antigen remains unknown. Germline loops: CDR1 MGHRA, CDR2 YSYEKL. CDR3 size: 14 residues. Trimming took 2 bases from V and 2 from J, leaving 9 bases between them. Random hexamers primed reverse transcription of about 0.45 to 1 ug RNA. immunoSEQ multiplex PCR amplified TCR beta CDR3 across 54 Vbeta, 13 Jbeta. Using its own MiXCR run on the immunoSEQ multiplex PCR reads, TCRdb lists one record per CDR3 protein. The sample records tens of thousands of distinct CDR3 sequences, just under 95% being singletons.

Sequencing input: CD4+ T cells from PBMCs. This receptor was taken from a human donor with Susac syndrome. J is TRBJ2-5 and V is TRBV4-1; D not resolved. Here the CDR3 DNA reads TGCGCCAGCAGCCAATTTGGCGTACAAGAGACCCAGTACTTC. Residues: CASSQFGVQETQYF.